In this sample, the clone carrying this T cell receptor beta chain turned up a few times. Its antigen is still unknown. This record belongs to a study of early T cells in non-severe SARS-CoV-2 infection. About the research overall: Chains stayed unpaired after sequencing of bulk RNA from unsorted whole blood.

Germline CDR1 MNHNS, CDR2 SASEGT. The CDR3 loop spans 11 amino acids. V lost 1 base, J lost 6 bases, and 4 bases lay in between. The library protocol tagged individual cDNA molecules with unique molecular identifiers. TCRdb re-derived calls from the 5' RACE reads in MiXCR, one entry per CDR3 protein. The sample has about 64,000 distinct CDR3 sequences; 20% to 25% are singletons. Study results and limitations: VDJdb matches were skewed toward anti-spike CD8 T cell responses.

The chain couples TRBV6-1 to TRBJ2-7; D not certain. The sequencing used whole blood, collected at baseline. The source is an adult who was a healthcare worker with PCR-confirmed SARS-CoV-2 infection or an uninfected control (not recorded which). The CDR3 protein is CASSEVSEQYF. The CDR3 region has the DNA TGTGCCAGCAGTGAAGTAAGCGAGCAGTACTTC.